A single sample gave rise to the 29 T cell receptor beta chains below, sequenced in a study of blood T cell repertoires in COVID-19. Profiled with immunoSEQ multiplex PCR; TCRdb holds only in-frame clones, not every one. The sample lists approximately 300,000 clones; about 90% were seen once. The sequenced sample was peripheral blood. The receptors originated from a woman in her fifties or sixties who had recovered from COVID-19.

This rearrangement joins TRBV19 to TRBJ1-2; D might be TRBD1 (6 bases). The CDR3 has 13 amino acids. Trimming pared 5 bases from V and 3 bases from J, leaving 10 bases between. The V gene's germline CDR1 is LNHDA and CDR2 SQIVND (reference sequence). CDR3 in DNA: TGTGCCAGTAGTTATACAGGGCACTATGGCTACACCTTC. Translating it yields CASSYTGHYGYTF.

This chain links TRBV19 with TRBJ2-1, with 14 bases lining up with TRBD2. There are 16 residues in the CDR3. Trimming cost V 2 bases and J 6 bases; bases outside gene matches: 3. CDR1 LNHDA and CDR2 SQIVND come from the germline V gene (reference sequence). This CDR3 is CASSIWGLAGVNEQFF. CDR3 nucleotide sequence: TGTGCCAGTAGTATATGGGGACTAGCGGGAGTCAATGAGCAGTTCTTC.

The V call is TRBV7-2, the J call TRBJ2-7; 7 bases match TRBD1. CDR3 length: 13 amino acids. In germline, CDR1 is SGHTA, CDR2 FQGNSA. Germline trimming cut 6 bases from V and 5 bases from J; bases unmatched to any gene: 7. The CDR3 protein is CASSEQGWNEQYF. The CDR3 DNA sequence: TGTGCCAGCAGTGAACAGGGGTGGAACGAGCAGTACTTC.

CDR3: CASTRGDRFNSPLHF. DNA of the CDR3: TGTGCCAGCACCCGGGGGGACAGGTTTAATTCACCCCTCCACTTT. This chain uses TRBV9 with TRBJ1-6, with 8 positions matching TRBD1. The length of the CDR3 is 15 residues. V trimming: 6 bases; J trimming: 6 bases; junction bases outside the gene matches: 8. Germline V gene data show CDR1 as SGDLS and CDR2 as YYNGEE.

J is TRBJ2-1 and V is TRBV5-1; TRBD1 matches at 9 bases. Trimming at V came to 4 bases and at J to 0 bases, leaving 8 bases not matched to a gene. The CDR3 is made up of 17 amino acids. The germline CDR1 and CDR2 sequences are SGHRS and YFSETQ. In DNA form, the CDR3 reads TGCGCCAGCAGCCTATCACCGGGACAGGGCTCCTACAATGAGCAGTTCTTC. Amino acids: CASSLSPGQGSYNEQFF.

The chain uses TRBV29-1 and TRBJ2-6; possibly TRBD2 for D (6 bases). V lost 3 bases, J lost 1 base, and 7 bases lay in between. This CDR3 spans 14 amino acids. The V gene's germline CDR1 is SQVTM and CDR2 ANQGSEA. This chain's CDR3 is CSVDGGSGANVLTF. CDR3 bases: TGCAGCGTTGACGGGGGATCTGGGGCCAACGTCCTGACTTTC.

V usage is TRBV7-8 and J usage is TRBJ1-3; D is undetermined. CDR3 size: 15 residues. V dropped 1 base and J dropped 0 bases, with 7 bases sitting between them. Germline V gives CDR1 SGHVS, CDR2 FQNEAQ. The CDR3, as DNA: TGTGCCAGCAGCTTAGTGGCCAGCTCTGGAAACACCATATATTTT. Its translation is CASSLVASSGNTIYF. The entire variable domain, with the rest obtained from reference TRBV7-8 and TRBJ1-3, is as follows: GAGVSQSPRYKVAKRGQDVALRCDPISGHVSLFWYQQALGQGPEFLTYFQNEAQLDKSGLPSDRFFAERPEGSVSTLKIQRTQQEDSAVYLCASSLVASSGNTIYFGEGSWLTVV.

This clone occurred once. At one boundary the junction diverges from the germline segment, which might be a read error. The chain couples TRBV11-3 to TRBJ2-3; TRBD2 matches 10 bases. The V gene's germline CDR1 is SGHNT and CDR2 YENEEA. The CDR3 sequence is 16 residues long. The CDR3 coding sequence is TGTGCCAGCAGCCTAGAACTAGCGGGGCCAAGTGATACGCAGTATTTT. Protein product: CASSLELAGPSDTQYF.

For the CDR3, the DNA is TGTGCCAGCAGCCAAGATTCGCTGGGGGCATTGGGAAACACCATATATTTT. This codes for CASSQDSLGALGNTIYF. V usage is TRBV4-2 and J usage is TRBJ1-3; weak D call: TRBD1 (6 bases). V was shortened by 0 bases and J by 4 bases, with 16 bases between the two germline ends. Germline CDR1 and CDR2: LGHNA and YNFKEQ. This CDR3 comprises 17 residues.

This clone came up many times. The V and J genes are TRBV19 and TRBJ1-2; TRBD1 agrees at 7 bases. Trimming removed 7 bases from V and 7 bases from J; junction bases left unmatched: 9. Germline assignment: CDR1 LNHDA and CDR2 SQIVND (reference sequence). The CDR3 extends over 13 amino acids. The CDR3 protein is CASTLTGISGYTF. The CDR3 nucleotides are TGTGCCAGTACCTTGACAGGGATTTCTGGCTACACCTTC.

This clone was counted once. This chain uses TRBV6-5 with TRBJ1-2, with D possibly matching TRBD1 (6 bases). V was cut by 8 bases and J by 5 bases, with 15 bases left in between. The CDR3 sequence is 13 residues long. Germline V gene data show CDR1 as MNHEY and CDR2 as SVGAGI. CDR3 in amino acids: CASGFTGKYGYTF. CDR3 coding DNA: TGTGCCAGCGGATTTACAGGGAAGTATGGCTACACCTTC.

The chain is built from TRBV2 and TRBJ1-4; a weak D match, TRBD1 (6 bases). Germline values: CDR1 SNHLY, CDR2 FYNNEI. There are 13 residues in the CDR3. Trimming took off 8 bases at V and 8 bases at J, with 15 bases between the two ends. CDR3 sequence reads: CASGQTGREKLFF. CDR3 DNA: TGTGCCAGCGGTCAGACAGGTCGCGAAAAACTGTTTTTT. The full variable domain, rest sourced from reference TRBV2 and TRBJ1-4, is EPEVTQTPSHQVTQMGQEVILRCVPISNHLYFYWYRQILGQKVEFLVSFYNNEISEKSEIFDDQFSVERPDGSNFTLKIRSTKLEDSAMYFCASGQTGREKLFFGSGTQLSVL.

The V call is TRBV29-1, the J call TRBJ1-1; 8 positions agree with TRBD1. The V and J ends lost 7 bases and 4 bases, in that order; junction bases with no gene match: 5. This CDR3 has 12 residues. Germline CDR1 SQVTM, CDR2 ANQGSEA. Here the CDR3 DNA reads TGCAGCGCAGACAGGGGTGGCACTGAAGCTTTCTTT. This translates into CSADRGGTEAFF. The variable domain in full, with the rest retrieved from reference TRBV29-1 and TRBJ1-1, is SAVISQKPSRDICQRGTSLTIQCQVDSQVTMMFWYRQQPGQSLTLIATANQGSEATYESGFVIDKFPISRPNLTFSTLTVSNMSPEDSSIYLCSADRGGTEAFFGQGTRLTVV.

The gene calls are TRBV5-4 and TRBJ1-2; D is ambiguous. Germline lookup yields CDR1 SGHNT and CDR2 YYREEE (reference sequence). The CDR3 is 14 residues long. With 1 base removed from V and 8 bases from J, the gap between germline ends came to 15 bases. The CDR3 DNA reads TGTGCCAGCAGCTTGCTCATCGGGTCTAACGGCTACACCTTC. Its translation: CASSLLIGSNGYTF. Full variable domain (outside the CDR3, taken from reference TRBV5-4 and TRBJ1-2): ETGVTQSPTHLIKTRGQQVTLRCSSQSGHNTVSWYQQALGQGPQFIFQYYREEENGRGNFPPRFSGLQFPNYSSELNVNALELDDSALYLCASSLLIGSNGYTFGSGTRLTVV.

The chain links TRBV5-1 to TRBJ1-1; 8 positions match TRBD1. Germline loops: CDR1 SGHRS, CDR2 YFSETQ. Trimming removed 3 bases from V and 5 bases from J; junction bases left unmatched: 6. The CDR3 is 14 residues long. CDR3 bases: TGCGCCAGCAGCTCAGGGGGCGTAAGTACTGAAGCTTTCTTT. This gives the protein CASSSGGVSTEAFF.

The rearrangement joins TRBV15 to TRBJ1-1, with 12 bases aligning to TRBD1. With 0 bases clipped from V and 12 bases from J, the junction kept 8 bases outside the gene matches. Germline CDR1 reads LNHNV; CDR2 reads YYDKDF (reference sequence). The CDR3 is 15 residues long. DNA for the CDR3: TGTGCCACCAGCAGAGATAATCTTGGGACAGGGGGCACTTTCTTT. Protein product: CATSRDNLGTGGTFF.

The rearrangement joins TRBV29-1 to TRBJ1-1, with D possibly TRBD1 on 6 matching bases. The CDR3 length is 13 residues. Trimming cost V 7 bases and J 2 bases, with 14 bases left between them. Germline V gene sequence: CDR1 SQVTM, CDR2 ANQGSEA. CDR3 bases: TGCAGCGCAGCAAGACAGGAAAACACTGAAGCTTTCTTT. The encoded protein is CSAARQENTEAFF.

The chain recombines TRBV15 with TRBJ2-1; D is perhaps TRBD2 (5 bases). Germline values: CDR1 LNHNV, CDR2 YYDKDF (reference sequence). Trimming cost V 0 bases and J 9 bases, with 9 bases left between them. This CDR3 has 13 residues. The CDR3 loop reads CATSRDRAGEQFF. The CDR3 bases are TGTGCCACCAGCAGAGATCGCGCGGGTGAGCAGTTCTTC.

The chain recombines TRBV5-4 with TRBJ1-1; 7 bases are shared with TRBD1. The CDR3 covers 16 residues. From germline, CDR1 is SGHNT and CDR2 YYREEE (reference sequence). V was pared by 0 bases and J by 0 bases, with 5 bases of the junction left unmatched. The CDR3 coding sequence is TGTGCCAGCAGCTTGGTGGGACAGACATTGAACACTGAAGCTTTCTTT. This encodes CASSLVGQTLNTEAFF.

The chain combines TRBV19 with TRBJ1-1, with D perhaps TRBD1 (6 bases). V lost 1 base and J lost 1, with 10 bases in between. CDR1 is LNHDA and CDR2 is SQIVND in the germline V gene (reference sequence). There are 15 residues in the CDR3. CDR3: CASSIVFRGNTEAFF. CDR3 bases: TGTGCCAGTAGTATAGTGTTCAGGGGGAACACTGAAGCTTTCTTT. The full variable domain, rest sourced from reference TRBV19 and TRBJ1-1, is DGGITQSPKYLFRKEGQNVTLSCEQNLNHDAMYWYRQDPGQGLRLIYYSQIVNDFQKGDIAEGYSVSREKKESFPLTVTSAQKNPTAFYLCASSIVFRGNTEAFFGQGTRLTVV.

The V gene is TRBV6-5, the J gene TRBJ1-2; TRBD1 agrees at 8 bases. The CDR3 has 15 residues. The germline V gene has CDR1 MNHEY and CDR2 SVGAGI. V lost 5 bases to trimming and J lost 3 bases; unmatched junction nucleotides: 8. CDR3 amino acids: CASSSTGGHYYGYTF. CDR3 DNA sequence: TGTGCCAGCAGTAGTACAGGGGGACACTACTATGGCTACACCTTC.

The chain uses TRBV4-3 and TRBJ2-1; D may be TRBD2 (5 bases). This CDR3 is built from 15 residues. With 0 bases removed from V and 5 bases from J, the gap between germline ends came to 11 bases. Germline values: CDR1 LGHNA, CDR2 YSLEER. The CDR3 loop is CASSQDRTFHNEQFF. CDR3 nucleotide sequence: TGCGCCAGCAGCCAAGATCGGACTTTCCACAATGAGCAGTTCTTC.

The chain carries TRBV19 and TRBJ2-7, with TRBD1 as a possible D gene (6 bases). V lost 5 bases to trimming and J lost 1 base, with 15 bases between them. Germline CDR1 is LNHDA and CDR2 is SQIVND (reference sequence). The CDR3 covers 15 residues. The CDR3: CASSGRGKISYEQYF. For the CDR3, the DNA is TGTGCCAGTAGTGGAAGGGGGAAGATTTCCTACGAGCAGTACTTC.

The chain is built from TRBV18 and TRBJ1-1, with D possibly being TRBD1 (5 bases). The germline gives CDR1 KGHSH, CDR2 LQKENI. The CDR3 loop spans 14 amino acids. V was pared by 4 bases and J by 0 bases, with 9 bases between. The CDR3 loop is CASSQDSMNTEAFF. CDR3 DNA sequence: TGTGCCAGCTCACAAGACAGCATGAACACTGAAGCTTTCTTT.

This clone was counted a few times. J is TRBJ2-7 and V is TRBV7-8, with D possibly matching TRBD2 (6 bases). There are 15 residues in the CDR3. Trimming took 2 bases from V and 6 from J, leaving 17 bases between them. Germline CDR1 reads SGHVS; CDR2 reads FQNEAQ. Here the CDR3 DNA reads TGTGCCAGCAGCTTAAGACTAGTACGGGGTACCGAGCAGTACTTC. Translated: CASSLRLVRGTEQYF. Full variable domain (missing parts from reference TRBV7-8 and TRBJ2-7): GAGVSQSPRYKVAKRGQDVALRCDPISGHVSLFWYQQALGQGPEFLTYFQNEAQLDKSGLPSDRFFAERPEGSVSTLKIQRTQQEDSAVYLCASSLRLVRGTEQYFGPGTRLTVT.

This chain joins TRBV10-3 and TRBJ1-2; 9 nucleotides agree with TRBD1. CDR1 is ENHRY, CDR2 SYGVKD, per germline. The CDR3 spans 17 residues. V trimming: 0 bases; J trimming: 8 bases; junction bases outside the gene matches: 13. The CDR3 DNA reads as TGTGCCATCAGTGAGTCTATGACAGGGGGGACCCCCGGCGGCTACACCTTC. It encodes CAISESMTGGTPGGYTF.

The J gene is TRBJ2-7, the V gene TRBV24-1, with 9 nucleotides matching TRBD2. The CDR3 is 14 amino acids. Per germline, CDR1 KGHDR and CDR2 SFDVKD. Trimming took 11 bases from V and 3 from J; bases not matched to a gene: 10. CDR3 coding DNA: TGTGCCATCCATCCGGGACTAGCTCACTACGAGCAGTACTTC. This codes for CAIHPGLAHYEQYF.

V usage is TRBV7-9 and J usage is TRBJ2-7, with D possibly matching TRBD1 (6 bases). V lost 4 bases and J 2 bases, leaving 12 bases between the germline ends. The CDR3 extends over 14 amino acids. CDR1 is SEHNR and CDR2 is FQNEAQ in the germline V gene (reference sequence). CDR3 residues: CASSSPGQTYEQYF. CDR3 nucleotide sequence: TGTGCCAGCAGCTCCCCGGGACAAACCTACGAGCAGTACTTC.

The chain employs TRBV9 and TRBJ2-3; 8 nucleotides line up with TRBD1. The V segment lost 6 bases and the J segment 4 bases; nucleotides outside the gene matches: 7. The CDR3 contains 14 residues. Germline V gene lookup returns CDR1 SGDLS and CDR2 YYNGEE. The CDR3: CASTLTGEADTQYF. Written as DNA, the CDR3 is TGTGCCAGCACCTTGACAGGGGAGGCAGATACGCAGTATTTT.